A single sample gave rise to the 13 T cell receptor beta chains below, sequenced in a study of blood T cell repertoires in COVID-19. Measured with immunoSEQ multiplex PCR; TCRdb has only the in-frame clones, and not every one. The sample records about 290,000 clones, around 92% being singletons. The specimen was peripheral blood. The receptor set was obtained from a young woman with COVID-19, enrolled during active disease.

CDR3 sequence: CASSQEVSGGSTQYF. In DNA form, the CDR3 reads TGTGCCAGCAGCCAAGAGGTTAGCGGGGGGTCCACGCAGTATTTT. The V and J genes are TRBV3-1 (or the pseudogene TRBV3-2) and TRBJ2-3; TRBD2 aligns across 10 bases. Trimming took 0 bases from V and 9 from J; bases not matched to a gene: 6. From germline, CDR1 is LGHDT and CDR2 YNNKEL (reference sequence). This CDR3 spans 15 amino acids.

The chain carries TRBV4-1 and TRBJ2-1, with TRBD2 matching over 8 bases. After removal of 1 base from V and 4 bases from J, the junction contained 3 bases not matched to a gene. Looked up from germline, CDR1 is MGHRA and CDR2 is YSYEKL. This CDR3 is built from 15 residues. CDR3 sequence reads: CASSQGLASYNEQFF. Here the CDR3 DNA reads TGCGCCAGCAGCCAAGGACTAGCGAGTTACAATGAGCAGTTCTTC.

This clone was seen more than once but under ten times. DNA for the CDR3: TGCAGCGCCCCGACAGTAGCTAACTATGGCTACACCTTC. Its translation is CSAPTVANYGYTF. This rearrangement joins TRBV29-1 to TRBJ1-2; D is possibly TRBD1 (5 bases). CDR3 length equals 13 residues. CDR1 is SQVTM and CDR2 is ANQGSEA in the germline V gene. Trimming took off 7 bases at V and 0 bases at J, with 12 bases between the two ends.

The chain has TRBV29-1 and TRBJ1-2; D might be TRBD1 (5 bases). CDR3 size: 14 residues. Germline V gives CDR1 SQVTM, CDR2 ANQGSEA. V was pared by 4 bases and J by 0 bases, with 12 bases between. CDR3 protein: CSVGAGSANYGYTF. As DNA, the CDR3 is TGCAGCGTTGGGGCAGGGTCCGCTAACTATGGCTACACCTTC.

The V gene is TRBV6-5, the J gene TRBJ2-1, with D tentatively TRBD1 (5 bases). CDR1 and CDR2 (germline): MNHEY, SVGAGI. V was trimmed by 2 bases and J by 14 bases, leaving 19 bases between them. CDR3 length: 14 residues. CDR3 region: CASSYMQGSTLKFF. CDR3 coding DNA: TGTGCCAGCAGTTACATGCAGGGTAGTACCCTTAAGTTCTTC.

The DNA for the CDR3 is TGTGCCAGCAGTTACTCGATCGACTCTTACACAGATACGCAGTATTTT. Protein: CASSYSIDSYTDTQYF. The chain recombines TRBV6-2 or TRBV6-3 with TRBJ2-3; D uncertain. Germline loops: CDR1 MNHEY, CDR2 SVGEGT. This CDR3 comprises 16 residues. Trimming pared 0 bases from V and 2 bases from J, leaving 12 bases between.

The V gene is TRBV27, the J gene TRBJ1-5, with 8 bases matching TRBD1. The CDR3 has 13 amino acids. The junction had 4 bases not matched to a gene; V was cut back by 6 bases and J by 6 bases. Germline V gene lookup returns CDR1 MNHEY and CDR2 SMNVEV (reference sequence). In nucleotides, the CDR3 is TGTGCCAGCAGCTGGACAGGGAGTCAGCCCCAGCATTTT. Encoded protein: CASSWTGSQPQHF.

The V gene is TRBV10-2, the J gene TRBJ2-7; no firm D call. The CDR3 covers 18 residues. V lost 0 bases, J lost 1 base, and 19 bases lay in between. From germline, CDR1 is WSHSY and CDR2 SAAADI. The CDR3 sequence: CASSESTWPVDMSYEQYF. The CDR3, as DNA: TGCGCCAGCAGTGAGTCGACATGGCCAGTTGATATGTCCTACGAGCAGTACTTC.

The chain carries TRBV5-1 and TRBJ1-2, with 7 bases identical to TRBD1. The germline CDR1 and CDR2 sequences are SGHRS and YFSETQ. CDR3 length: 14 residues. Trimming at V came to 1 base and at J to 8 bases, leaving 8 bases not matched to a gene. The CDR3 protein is CASSLPLQGSGYTF. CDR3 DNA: TGCGCCAGCAGCTTGCCGTTACAGGGGTCGGGCTACACCTTC.

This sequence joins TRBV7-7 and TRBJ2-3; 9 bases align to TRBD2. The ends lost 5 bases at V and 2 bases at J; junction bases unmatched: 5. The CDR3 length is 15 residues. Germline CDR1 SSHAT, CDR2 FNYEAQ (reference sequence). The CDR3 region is CASSPTSGYTDTQYF. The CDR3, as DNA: TGTGCCAGCAGCCCGACTAGCGGATACACAGATACGCAGTATTTT.

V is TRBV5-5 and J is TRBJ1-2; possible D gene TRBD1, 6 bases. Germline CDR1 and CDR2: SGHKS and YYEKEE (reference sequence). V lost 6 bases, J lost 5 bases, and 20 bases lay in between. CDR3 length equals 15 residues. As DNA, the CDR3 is TGTGCCAGCACGACGGCCCGCACAGGGTGGTATGGCTACACCTTC. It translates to CASTTARTGWYGYTF.

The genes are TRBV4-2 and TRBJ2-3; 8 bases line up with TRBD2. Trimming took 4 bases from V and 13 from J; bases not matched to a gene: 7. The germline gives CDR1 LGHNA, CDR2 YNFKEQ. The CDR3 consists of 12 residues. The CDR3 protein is CASSPLAGREYF. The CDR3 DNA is TGTGCCAGCAGCCCATTAGCGGGGCGGGAGTATTTT.

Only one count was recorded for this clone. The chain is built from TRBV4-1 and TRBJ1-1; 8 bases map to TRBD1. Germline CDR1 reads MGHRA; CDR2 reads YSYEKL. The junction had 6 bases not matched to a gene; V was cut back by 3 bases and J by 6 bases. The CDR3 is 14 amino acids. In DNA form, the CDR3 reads TGCGCCAGCAGCCAGCAAGACAGGGGCCCTGAAGCTTTCTTT. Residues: CASSQQDRGPEAFF.